The 27 T cell receptor beta chains below all came from one sample that was sequenced in a study of persistence of HIV-infected CD4 T cells. The libraries were made with immunoSEQ version 4 in survey mode. The repertoire was sequenced with immunoSEQ multiplex PCR; TCRdb's copy has only in-frame clones and lacks some. The data show approximately 44,000 clones, with more than 70% seen just once and 1% held by the top ten. Cells were stimulated nonspecifically with anti-CD3/anti-CD28 magnetic beads. CD4+ T cells upregulating both CD40 ligand and CD69 were sorted as responding cells. These receptors' antigens are unknown. This specimen consisted of CD4+ T cells sorted from PBMCs after roughly 18-hour stimulation, obtained from a patient who received antiretroviral therapy. These receptors originate from an adult man with HIV who was CMV-seropositive.

The V call is TRBV7-8, the J call TRBJ2-3; D uncertain. The CDR3 is 14 amino acids. V lost 2 bases and J lost 2, with 8 bases in between. CDR1 is SGHVS, CDR2 FQNEAQ, per germline. The CDR3 DNA sequence: TGTGCCAGCAGCTTAAGTGGGGTCACAGATACGCAGTATTTT. It specifies CASSLSGVTDTQYF. The variable domain in full, with the rest retrieved from reference TRBV7-8 and TRBJ2-3, is GAGVSQSPRYKVAKRGQDVALRCDPISGHVSLFWYQQALGQGPEFLTYFQNEAQLDKSGLPSDRFFAERPEGSVSTLKIQRTQQEDSAVYLCASSLSGVTDTQYFGPGTRLTVL.

With respect to this clone: The germline gene is not matched at one end of the junction; a read error may be the cause. V and J are TRBV15 and TRBJ1-3; TRBD1 aligns across 7 bases. CDR3 length: 16 amino acids. Germline loops: CDR1 LNHNV, CDR2 YYDKDF (reference sequence). The CDR3 region is CATSRDRVLTGNTIYF. In DNA form, the CDR3 reads TGTGCCACCAGCCGAGACAGGGTTCTTACTGGAAACACCATATATTTT.

The chain has TRBV10-2 and TRBJ2-1, with 8 bases that match TRBD1. Germline-derived CDR1 and CDR2 are WSHSY and SAAADI. The CDR3 contains 14 residues. Trimming cost V 4 bases and J 1 base; bases outside gene matches: 0. In DNA form, the CDR3 reads TGCGCCAGCAGTGGACAGGGGTCCTACAATGAGCAGTTCTTC. It encodes CASSGQGSYNEQFF.

The CDR3 DNA reads TGTGCCAGCAGCCTGGGGGGGGGTCCCTACGAGCAGTACTTC. It encodes CASSLGGGPYEQYF. The chain uses TRBV7-2 and TRBJ2-7; 7 bases line up with TRBD2. This CDR3 spans 14 amino acids. V lost 5 bases, J lost 2 bases, and 6 bases stayed unmatched. Germline loops: CDR1 SGHTA, CDR2 FQGNSA.

The J gene is TRBJ1-5, the V gene TRBV19; D is uncertain. This CDR3 has 13 residues. Germline V lookup: CDR1 LNHDA, CDR2 SQIVND (reference sequence). V was cut by 5 bases and J by 7 bases, with 12 bases left in between. CDR3 DNA sequence: TGTGCCAGTAGTCCCTTCGAGGTCCAGCCCCAGCATTTT. Protein: CASSPFEVQPQHF.

The V and J genes are TRBV2 and TRBJ1-5; D may be TRBD1 (5 bases). Trimming took 3 bases from V and 4 from J, leaving 10 bases between them. In germline, CDR1 is SNHLY, CDR2 FYNNEI. This CDR3 contains 14 residues. Here the CDR3 DNA reads TGTGCCAGCAGTGAGGGCAGGGTGAATCAGCCCCAGCATTTT. It codes for CASSEGRVNQPQHF.

This rearrangement joins TRBV5-6 to TRBJ1-3; D gene uncertain. Germline values: CDR1 SGHDT, CDR2 YYEEEE. Trimming took off 2 bases at V and 4 bases at J, with 1 base between the two ends. The length of the CDR3 is 11 residues. The CDR3 nucleotides read TGTGCCAGCAGCTTCGGAAACACCATATATTTT. It codes for CASSFGNTIYF.

The sample holds a few counts of this clone. The rearrangement uses TRBV18 and TRBJ1-3; D unclear. V dropped 6 bases and J dropped 0 bases, with 9 bases sitting between them. Germline V gene lookup returns CDR1 KGHSH and CDR2 LQKENI. The CDR3 runs to 14 residues. The CDR3 bases are TGTGCCAGCTCTCTCGACATCTCTGGAAACACCATATATTTT. Its translation is CASSLDISGNTIYF.

The genes are TRBV9 and TRBJ2-1, with D tentatively TRBD1 (5 bases). The V gene lost 0 bases and the J gene lost 0 bases, with 7 bases spanning the gap. This CDR3 spans 15 amino acids. Germline V gene data show CDR1 as SGDLS and CDR2 as YYNGEE. CDR3 in amino acids: CASSVDQGSYNEQFF. The CDR3 DNA reads as TGTGCCAGCAGCGTAGACCAGGGCTCCTACAATGAGCAGTTCTTC.

The rearrangement uses TRBV6-1 and TRBJ2-2; a weak D match, TRBD2 (6 bases). With 6 bases removed from V and 0 bases from J, the gap between germline ends came to 11 bases. CDR1 and CDR2 (germline): MNHNS, SASEGT. This CDR3 comprises 15 residues. This chain's CDR3 is CASSRTSSNTGELFF. The DNA of the CDR3 is TGTGCCAGCAGCAGAACTAGCTCGAACACCGGGGAGCTGTTTTTT.

This clone is a singleton in its sample. This sequence joins TRBV5-4 and TRBJ1-3, with D tentatively TRBD1 (6 bases). CDR1 SGHNT and CDR2 YYREEE come from the germline V gene (reference sequence). This CDR3 is built from 15 residues. The V and J ends lost 5 bases and 5 bases respectively, with 17 bases between them. As DNA, the CDR3 is TGTGCCAGCAGTCGCCAGGGGACGAGAAGAAACACCATATATTTT. It yields the protein CASSRQGTRRNTIYF.

This clone has just a few counts. This chain joins TRBV24-1 and TRBJ2-1, with D possibly TRBD2 on 5 matching bases. The germline V and J ends were trimmed by 5 bases and 4 bases, with 14 bases remaining between them. Germline V gene sequence: CDR1 KGHDR, CDR2 SFDVKD. CDR3 size: 15 residues. The CDR3 DNA sequence: TGTGCCACCAGTGTAGCGCTAGCTCAGTACAATGAGCAGTTCTTC. This encodes CATSVALAQYNEQFF.

This clone was detected only a few times. This chain uses TRBV28 with TRBJ1-2; 8 bases map to TRBD1. V gave up 3 bases and J gave up 8 bases; unmatched junction bases: 5. Germline CDR1 reads MDHEN; CDR2 reads SYDVKM. The CDR3 runs 13 residues. The CDR3 region has the DNA TGTGCCAGCAGTTTCGGCAGGGGGCAGGGCTACACCTTC. It specifies CASSFGRGQGYTF.

The chain employs TRBV15 and TRBJ1-5, with 7 bases aligning to TRBD1. Trimming cost V 2 bases and J 4 bases; bases outside gene matches: 8. The germline CDR1 and CDR2 sequences are LNHNV and YYDKDF (reference sequence). The CDR3 consists of 16 residues. CDR3: CATSRPGGGQNQPQHF. The CDR3 bases are TGTGCCACCAGCAGACCAGGGGGGGGGCAGAATCAGCCCCAGCATTTT.

CDR3 sequence: CASSAREGRQGSTDTQYF. The CDR3 DNA sequence: TGTGCCAGCAGCGCGAGAGAGGGGAGGCAGGGAAGCACAGATACGCAGTATTTT. This chain uses TRBV9 with TRBJ2-3, with D perhaps TRBD2 (6 bases). Germline V lookup: CDR1 SGDLS, CDR2 YYNGEE. The CDR3 is 18 residues long. V lost 3 bases to trimming and J lost 0 bases, with 20 bases between them.

The CDR3, as DNA: TGTGCCAGCAGCTTAGACACAGGGTCTAATGAGCAGTTCTTC. It translates to CASSLDTGSNEQFF. The chain uses TRBV7-2 and TRBJ2-1; weak D call: TRBD1 (6 bases). The CDR3 spans 14 residues. The V end lost 1 base, the J end lost 7 bases, and 11 bases lay between the germline ends. CDR1 SGHTA and CDR2 FQGNSA come from the germline V gene. The full variable domain, rest sourced from reference TRBV7-2 and TRBJ2-1, is GAGVSQSPSNKVTEKGKDVELRCDPISGHTALYWYRQSLGQGLEFLIYFQGNSAPDKSGLPSDRFSAERTGGSVSTLTIQRTQQEDSAVYLCASSLDTGSNEQFFGPGTRLTVL.

The chain uses TRBV11-2 and TRBJ2-1; TRBD2 matches at 12 bases. The germline V gene encodes CDR1 SGHAT and CDR2 FQNNGV. The CDR3 consists of 18 residues. The V and J ends lost 5 bases and 5 bases, in that order; junction bases with no gene match: 13. The CDR3 spells CASSLRLAGDPRNNEQFF. CDR3 DNA sequence: TGTGCCAGCAGCCTCCGACTAGCGGGGGACCCGAGGAACAATGAGCAGTTCTTC.

This chain uses TRBV29-1 with TRBJ2-3, with TRBD1 matching over 8 bases. V shed 4 bases and J 2 bases; nucleotides not matched to a gene: 20. CDR3 length: 19 residues. Germline loops: CDR1 SQVTM, CDR2 ANQGSEA. The CDR3 DNA reads TGCAGCGTTGGGTTGGGATTCAGGGGGCGAGTTACAGTCACAGATACGCAGTATTTT. Translated: CSVGLGFRGRVTVTDTQYF.

The chain links TRBV28 to TRBJ1-2; 8 bases line up with TRBD1. V dropped 2 bases and J dropped 8; count of bases not matched to a gene: 4. Germline-derived CDR1 and CDR2 are MDHEN and SYDVKM. CDR3 length: 13 residues. Here the CDR3 reads CASSLQGAGGYTF. CDR3 nucleotides: TGTGCCAGCAGTTTACAGGGGGCGGGAGGCTACACCTTC.

V is TRBV5-1 and J is TRBJ1-2, with D possibly TRBD1 on 5 matching bases. Trimming shortened V by 3 bases and J by 3 bases, and 18 bases separated the two germline ends. Germline loops: CDR1 SGHRS, CDR2 YFSETQ. The CDR3 has 16 residues. CDR3 protein: CASSSGGLGRDYGYTF. For the CDR3, the DNA is TGCGCCAGCAGCTCCGGGGGTTTGGGGAGGGACTATGGCTACACCTTC.

This clone is a singleton in its sample. This chain joins TRBV19 and TRBJ1-5; D perhaps matches TRBD1 (5 bases). The V gene's germline CDR1 is LNHDA and CDR2 SQIVND (reference sequence). V was pared by 5 bases and J by 7 bases, with 21 bases between. This CDR3 is 16 amino acids long. The CDR3 DNA sequence: TGTGCCAGTAGTTTGGGGGGAAGTATAGGAGGCCAGCCCCAGCATTTT. It translates to CASSLGGSIGGQPQHF.

The CDR3 DNA reads TGTGCCAGCAGCGTAGACACAGGGAAAAATTCACCCCTCCACTTT. Encoded protein: CASSVDTGKNSPLHF. The chain carries TRBV9 and TRBJ1-6, with a possible D match to TRBD1 (6 bases). V lost 0 bases to trimming and J lost 7 bases, with 11 bases between them. From germline, CDR1 is SGDLS and CDR2 YYNGEE. The CDR3 length is 15 residues.

This clone has only one observation. The chain employs TRBV7-8 and TRBJ1-2; TRBD1 might be the D (5 bases). Trimming left V 2 bases short and J 7 bases short, with 11 bases between. The V gene's germline CDR1 is SGHVS and CDR2 FQNEAQ. CDR3 length equals 13 residues. CDR3 amino acids: CASSLRQISGYTF. The CDR3 DNA follows: TGTGCCAGCAGCTTACGACAGATTTCTGGCTACACCTTC.

The chain couples TRBV10-3 to TRBJ2-7; 7 nucleotides line up with TRBD2. The V and J ends lost 4 bases and 2 bases, in that order; junction bases with no gene match: 5. The CDR3 is 14 residues long. Germline V gene data show CDR1 as ENHRY and CDR2 as SYGVKD. The CDR3 bases are TGTGCCATCAGTGCCCAGGGAGGGACCTACGAGCAGTACTTC. Amino acids: CAISAQGGTYEQYF.

The genes are TRBV5-1 and TRBJ2-1; 10 bases fit TRBD1. V was clipped by 4 bases and J by 5 bases; unmatched bases: 9. This CDR3 is 16 amino acids long. The V gene's germline CDR1 is SGHRS and CDR2 YFSETQ. CDR3 sequence (DNA): TGCGCCAGCAGCAGACGACAGGGGGCGAGCGACAATGAGCAGTTCTTC. It is translated as CASSRRQGASDNEQFF.

The chain combines TRBV7-3 with TRBJ1-5, with unresolved D. The germline gives CDR1 SGHTA, CDR2 FQGTGA. This CDR3 region has 13 residues. V was trimmed by 3 bases and J by 6 bases, leaving 9 bases between them. CDR3: CASSLDSSQPQHF. CDR3 nucleotides: TGTGCCAGCAGCTTGGACTCCTCTCAGCCCCAGCATTTT.

This clone was detected only a few times. The V call is TRBV7-2, the J call TRBJ1-5, with D perhaps matching TRBD1 (5 bases). Trimming shortened V by 1 base and J by 3 bases, and 10 bases separated the two germline ends. Germline V CDR1 and CDR2: SGHTA, FQGNSA. This CDR3 comprises 15 residues. CDR3 in DNA: TGTGCCAGCAGCTTAGGATGGGGGAACAATCAGCCCCAGCATTTT. Protein sequence: CASSLGWGNNQPQHF.